This TCR beta chain was sequenced during a study of identical twins. Study conclusions and caveats: Invariant MAIT and iNKT cells are populations that could partly confound zero-insertion analyses.

On this clonotype itself: Its matching antigen is unknown.

Via MiXCR, TCRdb re-called the 5' RACE reads, giving one row per CDR3 protein. Among fewer than 250,000 distinct CDR3 sequences listed, about a tenth were seen once. The V end lost 5 bases, the J end lost 0 bases, and 10 bases lay between the germline ends. The CDR3 spans 14 residues. Per the germline V gene, CDR1 is SEHNR and CDR2 is FQNEAQ (reference sequence). V is TRBV7-9 and J is TRBJ1-1; D call uncertain. The origin of this receptor is a woman aged 18-35 years in good health. Input material: memory (CD45RO+) T cells sorted from blood. The CDR3 DNA reads TGTGCCAGCAGCACTTTTGTATTGAACACTGAAGCTTTCTTT. Protein: CASSTFVLNTEAFF.